What follows are 2 T cell receptor beta chains derived from one specimen sequenced in a study of OX40 agonist ivuxolimab in advanced cancers. This table comes from immunoSEQ multiplex PCR, and its TCRdb copy is limited to in-frame clones, with some not included. This table holds fewer than 90,000 clones, approximately 86% found once. This sample comprised CD4+ or CD8+ T cells sorted from blood, obtained in a trial of the OX40 agonist ivuxolimab. These receptors originate from an adult with an advanced solid tumor such as melanoma, head and neck, liver or kidney cancer.

V gene TRBV4-1 combines with J gene TRBJ1-2; a possible D gene is TRBD1 (5 bases). The CDR3 runs 16 residues. In germline, CDR1 is MGHRA, CDR2 YSYEKL. Trimming left V 2 bases short and J 4 bases short, with 17 bases between. The CDR3 here is CASSQSKIPGTYGYTF. CDR3 coding DNA: TGCGCCAGCAGCCAATCAAAGATCCCCGGGACCTATGGCTACACCTTC.

The rearrangement links TRBV5-1 to TRBJ1-2, with D hard to call. CDR1 is SGHRS, CDR2 YFSETQ, per germline. Trimming took off 2 bases at V and 4 bases at J, with 15 bases between the two ends. There are 15 residues in the CDR3. The CDR3 loop reads CASSLGHSLTYGYTF. DNA of the CDR3: TGCGCCAGCAGCTTAGGGCACAGCCTTACCTATGGCTACACCTTC.